One T cell receptor (beta chain) is described in this entry. Antigen: not known. A read error may explain this, as a much larger clone is one base away. Together with thyroid ultrasound, orbital computed tomography, serum thyroxine and TRAb, clinical symptoms were used for diagnoses. The entry originates in a study of T cells in Graves' hyperthyroidism and ophthalmopathy. V was trimmed by 6 bases and J by 2 bases, leaving 4 bases between them. This CDR3 has 11 residues. Germline values: CDR1 MNHNS, CDR2 SASEGT. Template material for amplifying TCR beta CDR3 regions consisted of RNA transcripts. Researchers ran a first-round RT-PCR on the TCR CDR3 using the HTBI primer set. TCRdb analysed the multiplex PCR reads with MiXCR anew, one entry per CDR3 protein. The data show about 550,000 distinct CDR3 sequences, roughly 20% seen once. Regarding the study as a whole: Most thyroid clonotypes expanded above 0.001 appeared in blood too. Before onset, ophthalmopathy was predicted by the model a median 6.5 months earlier. Researchers report that a 13 V-J model separated ophthalmopathy from stable hyperthyroidism.

The V call is TRBV6-1, the J call TRBJ2-5; no clear D. This receptor was identified in a young man with Graves' hyperthyroidism. The sequencing sample was made of blood. The CDR3 loop reads CASRRQETQYF. The DNA of the CDR3 is TGTGCCAGCAGACGGCAAGAGACCCAGTACTTC.